This section outlines one T cell receptor beta chain sequence together with its context. The target antigen is unknown. MiXCR was run by TCRdb on the RT-PCR reads, yielding one entry per CDR3 protein. The sample holds fewer than 800,000 distinct CDR3 sequences, about 15% seen once. The data were obtained in a study of response to subunit inactivated influenza vaccine. This CDR3 is 16 amino acids long. CDR1 and CDR2 from the germline V gene are LNHNV and YYDKDF (reference sequence). After removal of 0 bases from V and 9 bases from J, the junction contained 8 bases not matched to a gene. General study results and limits: It was suggested by the authors that few new T cells are recruited by each seasonal influenza vaccination.

The rearrangement joins TRBV15 to TRBJ2-1; 10 nucleotides align to TRBD2. Here the sequenced sample was PBMCs from blood, taken 11 to 12 days after vaccination. The sequence was collected from a man in his fifties or sixties who received an inactivated influenza vaccine. In nucleotides, the CDR3 is TGTGCCACCAGCAGAGAAGCGGGGGGGCGGATCAGTGAGCAGTTCTTC. Amino acids: CATSREAGGRISEQFF.